This TCR beta chain was recovered during a study of blood T cells in healthy people across ages. Whole-study findings and limits: It was not known whether donors were CMV positive (a possible confounder of expanded clonotype changes).

V lost 7 bases and J 0 bases, leaving 9 bases between the germline ends. The CDR3 covers 13 residues. CDR1 MNHEY and CDR2 SMNVEV come from the germline V gene (reference sequence). Only a few counts were recorded for this clonotype. Its antigen is unknown. A second about 6 to 11 cycle PCR used barcoded and J-beta primers. MiXCR, run by TCRdb on the 5' RACE reads, gives a single entry per CDR3 protein. The repertoire includes about 1 million distinct CDR3 sequences, 20% to 25% of them detected once, and approximately 0.75% sits in the top ten. Another study also made use of these data, one on T cells of mothers and their children. That paper notes: Relative to unrelated pairs, biologically related mother-child dyads exhibited marginally greater, non-significant overlap.

The clonotype originates from a girl aged 2 to 10 in good health. V usage is TRBV27 and J usage is TRBJ1-2, with D possibly being TRBD1 (5 bases). The sample was blood. CDR3 region: CASTGAPNYGYTF. The DNA of the CDR3 is TGTGCCAGCACCGGGGCACCTAACTATGGCTACACCTTC.